The 17 T cell receptor beta chains below were found in one sample sequenced in a study of T cell responses to AZD1222 COVID-19 vaccine. Profiled with immunoSEQ multiplex PCR; TCRdb holds only in-frame clones, not every one. The sample consists of 200,000 or so clones, over 80% of them appearing once. The sample here was peripheral blood, taken on day 0 of MenACWY control vaccination. The receptors shown here come from an adult in good health.

The gene calls are TRBV28 and TRBJ1-6; a weak D match, TRBD1 (6 bases). The V end lost 3 bases, the J end lost 7 bases, and 10 bases lay between the germline ends. The germline CDR1 and CDR2 sequences are MDHEN and SYDVKM. CDR3 length: 14 residues. The CDR3 here is CASSFRGSNSPLHF. CDR3 coding DNA: TGTGCCAGCAGTTTTAGGGGGTCGAATTCACCCCTCCACTTT.

V and J are TRBV6-5 and TRBJ2-5; D remains ambiguous. Trimming removed 2 bases from V and 2 bases from J, with 15 bases in between. CDR1 MNHEY and CDR2 SVGAGI come from the germline V gene. This CDR3 is built from 16 residues. This chain's CDR3 is CASSYVGMWQQETQYF. For the CDR3, the DNA is TGTGCCAGCAGTTACGTTGGGATGTGGCAACAAGAGACCCAGTACTTC.

V gene TRBV18 combines with J gene TRBJ2-3; TRBD2 aligns across 7 bases. Germline values: CDR1 KGHSH, CDR2 LQKENI. This CDR3 has 15 residues. V shed 3 bases, J shed 2 bases, and the junction held 5 bases outside the gene matches. The CDR3 region has the DNA TGTGCCAGCTCACCTCCGGCGGGGGACACAGATACGCAGTATTTT. Its translation is CASSPPAGDTDTQYF.

The chain combines TRBV6-5 with TRBJ2-3, with 7 bases aligning to TRBD1. Germline values: CDR1 MNHEY, CDR2 SVGAGI. CDR3 length: 13 residues. The V and J ends lost 0 bases and 12 bases, in that order; junction bases with no gene match: 6. The CDR3 region has the DNA TGTGCCAGCAGTTACTCTGGTGGGACAGCCCAGTATTTT. Translated: CASSYSGGTAQYF.

The chain carries TRBV28 and TRBJ2-3; 11 positions agree with TRBD2. Germline assignment: CDR1 MDHEN and CDR2 SYDVKM. The CDR3 is 16 residues long. Germline trimming cut 5 bases from V and 6 bases from J; bases unmatched to any gene: 10. CDR3 region: CASSQTSGDVSDTQYF. In DNA form, the CDR3 reads TGTGCCAGCAGTCAGACTAGCGGGGATGTGTCGGATACGCAGTATTTT.

The J gene is TRBJ1-5, the V gene TRBV6-2 or TRBV6-3; D uncertain. V shed 4 bases and J shed 7 bases, with 14 bases lying between them. The length of the CDR3 is 14 residues. The germline CDR1 and CDR2 sequences are MNHEY and SVGEGT. The CDR3 sequence: CASSFGWAEQPQHF. CDR3 DNA: TGTGCCAGCAGTTTTGGATGGGCGGAACAGCCCCAGCATTTT.

In its sample, this clone was seen a few times. The chain combines TRBV9 with TRBJ1-1; D not certain. V dropped 0 bases and J dropped 3 bases, with 6 bases sitting between them. The V gene's germline CDR1 is SGDLS and CDR2 YYNGEE. The CDR3 loop spans 13 amino acids. CDR3 region: CASSVVGDTEAFF. In DNA, the CDR3 is TGTGCCAGCAGCGTAGTCGGGGACACTGAAGCTTTCTTT. Combining the CDR3 with reference TRBV9 and TRBJ1-1 gives the whole variable domain DSGVTQTPKHLITATGQRVTLRCSPRSGDLSVYWYQQSLDQGLQFLIQYYNGEERAKGNILERFSAQQFPDLHSELNLSSLELGDSALYFCASSVVGDTEAFFGQGTRLTVV.

The chain is built from TRBV19 and TRBJ2-6; D gene unclear. CDR3 length equals 15 residues. Trimming removed 4 bases from V and 3 bases from J, with 10 bases in between. Germline values: CDR1 LNHDA, CDR2 SQIVND (reference sequence). The CDR3 reads CASSTATDGANVLTF. CDR3 coding DNA: TGTGCCAGTAGTACCGCCACGGATGGGGCCAACGTCCTGACTTTC.

Here the CDR3 DNA reads TGCGCCAGCCCCTTGGAAAAGGGCCCAGGGAGCACCGGGGAGCTGTTTTTT. Protein: CASPLEKGPGSTGELFF. The rearrangement uses TRBV10-1 and TRBJ2-2; either TRBD1 or TRBD2 may supply D (5 bases each). Trimming shortened V by 8 bases and J by 4 bases, and 23 bases separated the two germline ends. Germline CDR1 WNHNN, CDR2 SYGVQD (reference sequence). This CDR3 comprises 17 residues.

The chain employs TRBV5-1 and TRBJ2-5, with D perhaps being TRBD1 or TRBD2 (5 bases each). The CDR3 runs to 14 residues. V gave up 4 bases and J gave up 10 bases, with 20 bases separating them. The germline V gene has CDR1 SGHRS and CDR2 YFSETQ. This chain's CDR3 is CASSGTGTPEVQYF. For the CDR3, the DNA is TGCGCCAGCAGCGGAACCGGGACCCCCGAGGTCCAGTACTTC.

The sample holds one count of this clone. The rearrangement joins TRBV19 to TRBJ1-5, with D maybe TRBD1 (6 bases). Germline V gives CDR1 LNHDA, CDR2 SQIVND (reference sequence). Trimming removed 8 bases from V and 2 bases from J, with 16 bases in between. The CDR3 runs 15 residues. CDR3 protein: CASLNLRGGNQPQHF. CDR3 nucleotide sequence: TGTGCCAGTCTCAACCTCAGGGGTGGCAATCAGCCCCAGCATTTT.

This clone was counted a few times. The chain uses TRBV7-2 and TRBJ1-2; the D is unclear. The V end was cut by 5 bases, the J end by 0 bases, with 10 bases between. Germline values: CDR1 SGHTA, CDR2 FQGNSA. The CDR3 sequence is 14 residues long. The CDR3 coding sequence is TGTGCCAGCAGCCCCCCTAGACCTAACTATGGCTACACCTTC. This encodes CASSPPRPNYGYTF.

The V gene is TRBV14, the J gene TRBJ1-2; D gene ambiguous. V dropped 2 bases and J dropped 8 bases, with 12 bases sitting between them. Germline CDR1 SGHDN, CDR2 FVKESK. The CDR3 is 13 residues long. CDR3 DNA: TGTGCCAGCAGCCAATCGACGGCTGGCGGCTACACCTTC. It translates to CASSQSTAGGYTF.

This chain links TRBV6-4 with TRBJ1-5; D gene uncertain. Germline lookup yields CDR1 MRHNA and CDR2 SNTAGT. This CDR3 is built from 15 residues. V lost 3 bases and J lost 2, with 11 bases in between. The CDR3 here is CASSEQSGGNQPQHF. Here the CDR3 DNA reads TGTGCCAGCAGTGAGCAATCTGGGGGCAATCAGCCCCAGCATTTT.

A single count supports this clone. This chain joins TRBV27 and TRBJ2-7, with 7 bases matching TRBD1. CDR3 length: 16 residues. Germline CDR1 MNHEY, CDR2 SMNVEV (reference sequence). The V gene end was trimmed by 4 bases and the J gene end by 7 bases; junction bases not matched to a gene: 16. DNA of the CDR3: TGTGCCAGCAGTTCAATCGATTTGACAGGGACGGTGGAGCAGTACTTC. Amino acids: CASSSIDLTGTVEQYF.

This chain connects TRBV9 to TRBJ1-1; D is unresolved. CDR1 and CDR2 (germline): SGDLS, YYNGEE. V dropped 4 bases and J dropped 0 bases, with 13 bases sitting between them. The CDR3 covers 15 residues. In nucleotides, the CDR3 is TGTGCCAGCAGCCCCCCGGGAGGGATGAACACTGAAGCTTTCTTT. Translation gives CASSPPGGMNTEAFF.

This chain joins TRBV28 and TRBJ2-7; unclear D gene. The length of the CDR3 is 11 residues. Trimming stripped 5 bases from V and 2 bases from J, with 4 bases between. Per germline, CDR1 MDHEN and CDR2 SYDVKM. The CDR3 sequence: CASSGTYEQYF. CDR3 bases: TGTGCCAGCAGTGGGACCTACGAGCAGTACTTC. The full variable domain, completed using reference TRBV28 and TRBJ2-7, is DVKVTQSSRYLVKRTGEKVFLECVQDMDHENMFWYRQDPGLGLRLIYFSYDVKMKEKGDIPEGYSVSREKKERFSLILESASTNQTSMYLCASSGTYEQYFGPGTRLTVT.